This entry lists 16 T cell receptor beta chains sequenced from one sample in a study of glioma-infiltrating T cells. TCR alpha and beta CDR3 regions were amplified from RNA using iRepertoire nested multiplex PCR. In TCRdb, the multiplex PCR reads were re-called with MiXCR into one record per CDR3 protein. The sample has approximately 400,000 distinct CDR3 sequences; 41% are singletons. The sample comprised glioma tissue, nonneoplastic brain tissue, or PBMCs (not recorded which). Receptors originate from a human donor with low-grade glioma or glioblastoma, undergoing nonglioma brain surgery, or in good health (not recorded which).

This rearrangement joins TRBV7-3 to TRBJ2-2; 11 bases agree with TRBD2. The CDR3 totals 15 residues. The J segment lost 5 bases and the V segment lost 4 bases, leaving 3 bases of the junction unmatched. Germline V gene lookup returns CDR1 SGHTA and CDR2 FQGTGA. The CDR3 here is CASSSTSGETGELFF. The DNA of the CDR3 is TGTGCCAGCAGCTCGACTAGCGGGGAAACCGGGGAGCTGTTTTTT.

This clonotype was found many times. The chain combines TRBV6-2 or TRBV6-3 with TRBJ2-7; D possibly corresponds to TRBD2 (7 bases). With 3 bases removed from V and 1 base from J, the gap between germline ends came to 13 bases. From germline, CDR1 is MNHEY and CDR2 SVGEGT. The CDR3 runs to 15 residues. The CDR3 region is CASSYGGARSYEQYF. The CDR3 bases are TGTGCCAGCAGTTATGGGGGGGCCCGGTCCTACGAGCAGTACTTC.

The chain employs TRBV6-6 and TRBJ1-5; D unresolved. With 1 base removed from V and 3 bases from J, the gap between germline ends came to 13 bases. There are 16 residues in the CDR3. Germline values: CDR1 MNHNY, CDR2 SVGAGI (reference sequence). The CDR3 here is CASSYFGTWINQPQHF. The DNA of the CDR3 is TGTGCCAGCAGTTACTTCGGAACATGGATCAATCAGCCCCAGCATTTT.

As concerns this clonotype: A much larger clonotype is one base distant, so this may be a read error. The rearrangement uses TRBV20-1 and TRBJ1-5, with a tentative D call TRBD1 (6 bases). Germline V gene sequence: CDR1 DFQATT, CDR2 SNEGSKA (reference sequence). Between the trimmed V and J ends, which lost 4 bases and 1 base, there was a span of 20 bases. This CDR3 contains 17 residues. The CDR3 DNA reads TGCAGTGCTAATAACAGGGTCGGATCTGGAAGCAATCAGCCCCAGCATTTT. This sequence encodes CSANNRVGSGSNQPQHF.

Points on this clonotype: A read error may be the cause here, since a much bigger clone is one base away. V usage is TRBV6-1 and J usage is TRBJ2-7; D is unresolved. The germline V gene has CDR1 MNHNS and CDR2 SASEGT. The CDR3 is 10 residues long. The CDR3 sequence is CASGKNMQYF. CDR3 DNA sequence: TGTGCTTCGGGCAAAAACATGCAGTACTTC.

The genes are TRBV12-3 or TRBV12-4 and TRBJ2-7; D possibly corresponds to TRBD2 (5 bases). The CDR3 has 14 residues. The V and J ends lost 7 bases and 1 base respectively, with 14 bases between them. CDR3 sequence reads: CASKTWTDSYEQYF. CDR3 bases: TGTGCCAGCAAGACTTGGACTGATTCCTACGAGCAGTACTTC.

A note on this clonotype: One end of the junction does not line up with germline, which may come from a read error. V usage is TRBV7-2 and J usage is TRBJ2-5; D call uncertain. The germline V gene encodes CDR1 SGHTA and CDR2 FQGNSA. The CDR3 loop spans 14 amino acids. DNA for the CDR3: TGTGCCAGCAGCTTAGTGGCAGCTCAAGAGACCAAGTACTTC. This encodes CASSLVAAQETKYF.

This clonotype was detected ten times or more. This chain links TRBV15 with TRBJ1-6, with no clear D. Germline CDR1 is LNHNV and CDR2 is YYDKDF (reference sequence). This CDR3 region has 20 residues. The ends were cut back, 0 bases at V and 0 bases at J, with 18 bases in the middle. CDR3: CATSRDIIVAPSSYNSPLHF. DNA of the CDR3: TGTGCCACCAGCAGAGATATTATTGTGGCTCCGAGCTCCTATAATTCACCCCTCCACTTT.

In this sample, this clonotype turned up a few times. This CDR3 reads CASSEETGWNTEAFF. The CDR3 coding sequence is TGTGCCAGCAGTGAGGAAACAGGATGGAACACTGAAGCTTTCTTT. V gene TRBV2 combines with J gene TRBJ1-1; possibly TRBD1 for D (5 bases). Germline V gene lookup returns CDR1 SNHLY and CDR2 FYNNEI. This CDR3 has 15 amino acids. V was trimmed by 3 bases and J by 1 base, leaving 12 bases between them.

This chain uses TRBV24-1 with TRBJ2-7; TRBD2 matches at 12 bases. The CDR3 runs to 18 residues. The germline V gene encodes CDR1 KGHDR and CDR2 SFDVKD. With 3 bases clipped from V and 0 bases from J, the junction kept 8 bases outside the gene matches. This CDR3 is CATSDHTPSGRGSYEQYF. DNA of the CDR3: TGTGCCACCAGTGATCACACCCCTAGCGGGAGGGGCTCCTACGAGCAGTACTTC.

The chain has TRBV20-1 and TRBJ2-2; weak D call: TRBD1 (6 bases). V was clipped by 1 base and J by 5 bases, with 17 bases between them. Germline V gives CDR1 DFQATT, CDR2 SNEGSKA (reference sequence). The CDR3 is 16 residues long. CDR3 DNA: TGCAGTGCTAGAGGGGCAACCGGGACACAGACCGGGGAGCTGTTTTTT. Encoded protein: CSARGATGTQTGELFF.

Concerning this clonotype itself: No conserved phenylalanine or tryptophan ends this CDR3, so it is likely a read error. The V call is TRBV20-1, the J call TRBJ2-1; TRBD1 or TRBD2 may be the D gene (5 bases each). The CDR3 sequence is 14 residues long. Germline CDR1 DFQATT, CDR2 SNEGSKA (reference sequence). V was shortened by 3 bases and J by 10 bases, with 19 bases between the two germline ends. The CDR3 DNA follows: TGCAGTGCTAGCCCGGGTGGGACCGTCAACGAGCAGTTCCTC. This translates into CSASPGGTVNEQFL.

The V and J genes are TRBV4-2 and TRBJ2-2; 10 bases are a match to TRBD2. CDR1 is LGHNA, CDR2 YNFKEQ, per germline. The CDR3 spans 18 residues. After removal of 1 base from V and 3 bases from J, the junction contained 8 bases not matched to a gene. The CDR3 coding sequence is TGTGCCAGCAGCCAAGTCGTCGCTAGCGGGAGCTACACCGGGGAGCTGTTTTTT. This codes for CASSQVVASGSYTGELFF.

The chain is built from TRBV20-1 and TRBJ2-1; tentatively, D is TRBD2 (5 bases). Germline V gene data show CDR1 as DFQATT and CDR2 as SNEGSKA (reference sequence). The CDR3 length is 12 residues. V was cut by 6 bases and J by 6 bases, with 12 bases left in between. The CDR3 loop reads CSAVRRGNEQFF. Here the CDR3 DNA reads TGCAGTGCCGTCCGACGGGGCAATGAGCAGTTCTTC.

This clonotype was observed a handful of times. This rearrangement joins TRBV12-3 or TRBV12-4 to TRBJ1-1, with a tentative D call TRBD1 (5 bases). V was pared by 3 bases and J by 0 bases, with 8 bases between. The CDR3 extends over 14 amino acids. This CDR3 is CASSFTGVNTEAFF. The CDR3 nucleotides are TGTGCCAGCAGTTTTACGGGGGTGAACACTGAAGCTTTCTTT.

With regard to this clonotype: The conserved closing phenylalanine or tryptophan is absent in this CDR3, likely reflecting a read error. The CDR3 loop reads CATSRAGLDAYEQYL. DNA for the CDR3: TGTGCCACCAGCAGAGCGGGACTAGATGCCTACGAGCAGTACCTC. The chain joins TRBV15 to TRBJ2-7, with TRBD2 matching over 8 bases. CDR1 and CDR2 from the germline V gene are LNHNV and YYDKDF (reference sequence). CDR3 length: 15 residues. V trimming: 1 base; J trimming: 2 bases; junction bases outside the gene matches: 4.